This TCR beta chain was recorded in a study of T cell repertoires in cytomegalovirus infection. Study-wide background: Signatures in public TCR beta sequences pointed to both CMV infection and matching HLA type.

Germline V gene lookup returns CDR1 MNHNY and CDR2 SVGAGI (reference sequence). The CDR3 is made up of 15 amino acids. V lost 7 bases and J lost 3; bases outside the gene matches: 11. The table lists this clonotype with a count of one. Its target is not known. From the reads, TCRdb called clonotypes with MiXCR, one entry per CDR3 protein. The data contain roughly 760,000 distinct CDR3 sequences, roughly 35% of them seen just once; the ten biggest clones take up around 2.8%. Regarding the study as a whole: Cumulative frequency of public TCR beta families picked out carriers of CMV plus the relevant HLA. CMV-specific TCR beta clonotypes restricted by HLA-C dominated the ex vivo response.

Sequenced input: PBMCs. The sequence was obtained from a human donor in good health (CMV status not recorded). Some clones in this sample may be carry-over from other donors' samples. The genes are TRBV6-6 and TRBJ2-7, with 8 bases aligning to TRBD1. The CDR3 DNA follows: TGTGCCAGCACCTTGGGGGCAGGGGGCTACTACGAGCAGTACTTC. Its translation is CASTLGAGGYYEQYF.